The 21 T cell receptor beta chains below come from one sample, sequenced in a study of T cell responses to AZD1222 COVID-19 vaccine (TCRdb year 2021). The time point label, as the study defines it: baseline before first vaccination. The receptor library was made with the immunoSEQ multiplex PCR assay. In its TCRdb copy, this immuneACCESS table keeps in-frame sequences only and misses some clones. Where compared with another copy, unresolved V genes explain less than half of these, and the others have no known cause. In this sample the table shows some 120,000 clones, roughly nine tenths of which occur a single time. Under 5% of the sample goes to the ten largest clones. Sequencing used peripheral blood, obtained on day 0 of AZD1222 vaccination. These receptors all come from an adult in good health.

The CDR3 DNA sequence: TGTGCCAGCAGTCGGGCAGGGAACTATGGCTACACCTTC. The encoded protein is CASSRAGNYGYTF. The chain joins TRBV28 to TRBJ1-2; possibly TRBD1 for D (5 bases). The V and J ends lost 5 bases and 2 bases respectively, with 9 bases between them. This CDR3 is 13 amino acids long. The germline V gene has CDR1 MDHEN and CDR2 SYDVKM.

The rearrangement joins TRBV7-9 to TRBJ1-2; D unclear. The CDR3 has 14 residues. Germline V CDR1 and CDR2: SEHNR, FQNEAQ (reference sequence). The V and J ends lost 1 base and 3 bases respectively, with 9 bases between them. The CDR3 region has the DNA TGTGCCAGCAGCTTAGAGGCAGAGTACTATGGCTACACCTTC. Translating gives CASSLEAEYYGYTF.

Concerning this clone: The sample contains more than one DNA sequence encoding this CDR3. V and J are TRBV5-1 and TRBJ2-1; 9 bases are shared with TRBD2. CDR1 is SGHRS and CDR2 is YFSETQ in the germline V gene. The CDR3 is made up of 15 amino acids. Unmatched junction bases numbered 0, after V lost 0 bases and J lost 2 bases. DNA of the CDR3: TGCGCCAGCAGCTTGGTAGCGGGAGCCTACAATGAGCAGTTCTTC. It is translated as CASSLVAGAYNEQFF.

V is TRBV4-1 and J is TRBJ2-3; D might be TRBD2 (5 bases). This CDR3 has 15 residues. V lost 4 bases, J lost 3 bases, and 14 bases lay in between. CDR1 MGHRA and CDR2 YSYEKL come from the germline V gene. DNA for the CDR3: TGCGCCAGCAGCCGTGGAGGCCTCACGACAGATACGCAGTATTTT. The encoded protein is CASSRGGLTTDTQYF.

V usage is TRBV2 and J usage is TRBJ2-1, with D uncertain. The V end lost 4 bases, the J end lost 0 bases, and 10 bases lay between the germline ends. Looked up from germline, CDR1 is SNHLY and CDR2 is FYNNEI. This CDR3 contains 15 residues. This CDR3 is CASSASTSSYNEQFF. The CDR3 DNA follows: TGTGCCAGCAGTGCGTCAACCAGCTCCTACAATGAGCAGTTCTTC.

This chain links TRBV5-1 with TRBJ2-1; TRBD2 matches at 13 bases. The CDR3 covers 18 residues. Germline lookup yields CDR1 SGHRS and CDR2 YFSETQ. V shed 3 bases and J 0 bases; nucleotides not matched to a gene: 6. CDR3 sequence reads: CASSSGTSGKSSYNEQFF. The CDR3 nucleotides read TGCGCCAGCAGCTCCGGGACTAGCGGGAAGAGCTCCTACAATGAGCAGTTCTTC.

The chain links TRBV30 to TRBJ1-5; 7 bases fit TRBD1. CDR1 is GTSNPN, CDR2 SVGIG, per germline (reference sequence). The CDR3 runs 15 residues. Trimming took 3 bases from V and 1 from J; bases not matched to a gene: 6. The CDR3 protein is CAWRSNRGSNQPQHF. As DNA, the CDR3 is TGTGCCTGGAGATCGAACAGGGGCAGCAATCAGCCCCAGCATTTT.

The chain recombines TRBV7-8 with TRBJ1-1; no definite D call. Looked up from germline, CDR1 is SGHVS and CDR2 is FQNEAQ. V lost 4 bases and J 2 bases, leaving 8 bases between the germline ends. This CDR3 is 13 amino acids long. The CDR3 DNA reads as TGTGCCAGCAGCTCCCTGGCCAACACTGAAGCTTTCTTT. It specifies CASSSLANTEAFF.

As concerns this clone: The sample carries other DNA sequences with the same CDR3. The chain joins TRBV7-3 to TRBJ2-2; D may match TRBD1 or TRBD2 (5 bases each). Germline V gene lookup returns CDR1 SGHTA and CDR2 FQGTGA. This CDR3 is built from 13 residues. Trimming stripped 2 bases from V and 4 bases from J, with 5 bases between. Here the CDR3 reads CASSLGGTGELFF. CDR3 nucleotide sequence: TGTGCCAGCAGCTTAGGGGGCACCGGGGAGCTGTTTTTT.

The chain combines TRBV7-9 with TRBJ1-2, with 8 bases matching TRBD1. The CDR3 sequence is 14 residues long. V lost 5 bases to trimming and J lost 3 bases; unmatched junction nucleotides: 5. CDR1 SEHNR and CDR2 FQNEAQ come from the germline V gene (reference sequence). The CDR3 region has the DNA TGTGCCAGCAGCCTACAGGGGGGCGACTATGGCTACACCTTC. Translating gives CASSLQGGDYGYTF.

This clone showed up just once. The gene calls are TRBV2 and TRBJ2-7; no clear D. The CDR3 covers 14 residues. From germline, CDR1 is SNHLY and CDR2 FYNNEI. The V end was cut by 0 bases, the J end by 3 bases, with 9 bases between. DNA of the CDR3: TGTGCCAGCAGTGAAGCACCAAGTTACTACGAGCAGTACTTC. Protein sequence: CASSEAPSYYEQYF.

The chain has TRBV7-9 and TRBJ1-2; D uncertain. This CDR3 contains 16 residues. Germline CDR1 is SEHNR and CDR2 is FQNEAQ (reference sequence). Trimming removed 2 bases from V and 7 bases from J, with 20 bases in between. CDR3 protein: CASSLPGSTLKGGYTF. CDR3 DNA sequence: TGTGCCAGCAGCTTACCGGGATCAACGTTAAAGGGTGGCTACACCTTC.

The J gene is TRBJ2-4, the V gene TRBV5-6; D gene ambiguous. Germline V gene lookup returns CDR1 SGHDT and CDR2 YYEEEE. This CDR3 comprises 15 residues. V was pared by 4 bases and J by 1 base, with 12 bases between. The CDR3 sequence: CASSPSILAKNIQYF. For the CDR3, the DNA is TGTGCCAGCAGCCCCAGCATCTTGGCCAAAAACATTCAGTACTTC.

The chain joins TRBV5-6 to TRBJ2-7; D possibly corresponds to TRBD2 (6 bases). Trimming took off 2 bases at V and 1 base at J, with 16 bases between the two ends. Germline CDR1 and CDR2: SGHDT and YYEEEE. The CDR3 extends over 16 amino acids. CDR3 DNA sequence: TGTGCCAGCAGCTTTCGGTCGGGGGTGGAGTCCTACGAGCAGTACTTC. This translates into CASSFRSGVESYEQYF. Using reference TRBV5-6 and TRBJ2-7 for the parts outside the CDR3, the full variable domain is DAGVTQSPTHLIKTRGQQVTLRCSPKSGHDTVSWYQQALGQGPQFIFQYYEEEERQRGNFPDRFSGHQFPNYSSELNVNALLLGDSALYLCASSFRSGVESYEQYFGPGTRLTVT.

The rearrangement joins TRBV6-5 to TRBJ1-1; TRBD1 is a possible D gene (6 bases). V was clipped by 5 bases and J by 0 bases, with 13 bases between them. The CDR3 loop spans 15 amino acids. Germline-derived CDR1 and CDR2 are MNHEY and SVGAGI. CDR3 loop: CASSPRGHLNTEAFF. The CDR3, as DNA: TGTGCCAGCAGTCCCAGGGGACACCTGAACACTGAAGCTTTCTTT.

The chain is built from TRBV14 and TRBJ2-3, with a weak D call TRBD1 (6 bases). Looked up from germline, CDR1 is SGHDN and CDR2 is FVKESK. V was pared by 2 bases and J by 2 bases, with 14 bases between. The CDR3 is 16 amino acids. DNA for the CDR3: TGTGCCAGCAGCCAATACAGGGACCCGGTCACAGATACGCAGTATTTT. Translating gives CASSQYRDPVTDTQYF.

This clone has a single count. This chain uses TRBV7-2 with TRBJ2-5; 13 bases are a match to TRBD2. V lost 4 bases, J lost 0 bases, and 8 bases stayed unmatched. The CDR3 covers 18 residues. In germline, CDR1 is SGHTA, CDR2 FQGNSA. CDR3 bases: TGTGCCAGCAGCTCGACTAGCGGGGGGACCTCTTACCAAGAGACCCAGTACTTC. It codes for CASSSTSGGTSYQETQYF.

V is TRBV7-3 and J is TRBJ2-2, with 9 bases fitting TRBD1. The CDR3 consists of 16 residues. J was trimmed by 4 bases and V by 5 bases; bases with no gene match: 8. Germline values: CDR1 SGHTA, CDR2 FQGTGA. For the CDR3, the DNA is TGTGCCAGCAGCGCCTGGACAGGGGAAGTCACCGGGGAGCTGTTTTTT. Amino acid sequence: CASSAWTGEVTGELFF.

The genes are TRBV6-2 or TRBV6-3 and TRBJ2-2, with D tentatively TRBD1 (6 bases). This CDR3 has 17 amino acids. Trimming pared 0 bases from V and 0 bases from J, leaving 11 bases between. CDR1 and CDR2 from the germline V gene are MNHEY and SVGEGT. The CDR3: CASSYSIGQPNTGELFF. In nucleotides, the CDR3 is TGTGCCAGCAGTTACTCGATTGGACAGCCGAACACCGGGGAGCTGTTTTTT.

The CDR3 is CASSISTGRGYTF. For the CDR3, the DNA is TGTGCCAGTAGTATATCGACAGGGCGGGGCTACACCTTC. The chain combines TRBV19 with TRBJ1-2; 7 bases match TRBD1. The V gene end was trimmed by 2 bases and the J gene end by 8 bases; junction bases not matched to a gene: 5. Germline CDR1 is LNHDA and CDR2 is SQIVND (reference sequence). CDR3 size: 13 residues.

Here the CDR3 DNA reads TGTGCCAGCAGTTTAGCAGGGGCACATTACGGAAACACCATATATTTT. Its translation: CASSLAGAHYGNTIYF. The rearrangement uses TRBV28 and TRBJ1-3; D possibly corresponds to TRBD1 (6 bases). Trimming took 2 bases from V and 4 from J, leaving 15 bases between them. CDR3 length equals 16 residues. The V gene's germline CDR1 is MDHEN and CDR2 SYDVKM. Combining the CDR3 with reference TRBV28 and TRBJ1-3 gives the whole variable domain DVKVTQSSRYLVKRTGEKVFLECVQDMDHENMFWYRQDPGLGLRLIYFSYDVKMKEKGDIPEGYSVSREKKERFSLILESASTNQTSMYLCASSLAGAHYGNTIYFGEGSWLTVV.